The 22 T cell receptor beta chains below all came from one sample that was sequenced in a study of cytomegalovirus exposure and HLA in healthy donors. Vbeta (60) and Jbeta (13) primers were used in the PCR. Some clones are missing from TCRdb's copy, which holds only in-frame ones; the method was immunoSEQ multiplex PCR. Here the sample spans 100,000 to 140,000 clones, roughly 80% being singletons. Material for sequencing was PBMCs. These receptors originate from a man aged 25 to 40 in good health and CMV-seropositive.

The CDR3 loop reads CASSPPTYEQYF. CDR3 nucleotide sequence: TGTGCCAGCTCACCACCCACCTACGAGCAGTACTTC. The chain is built from TRBV18 and TRBJ2-7; no definite D call. The ends were cut back, 0 bases at V and 2 bases at J, with 2 bases in the middle. The CDR3 loop spans 12 amino acids. Looked up from germline, CDR1 is KGHSH and CDR2 is LQKENI.

The chain carries TRBV9 and TRBJ1-2, with a weak D call TRBD1 (5 bases). V was shortened by 1 base and J by 4 bases, with 14 bases between the two germline ends. Germline V gives CDR1 SGDLS, CDR2 YYNGEE. The CDR3 has 15 amino acids. This CDR3 is CASSVPSSGGYGYTF. The CDR3, as DNA: TGTGCCAGCAGCGTACCCAGTTCGGGGGGCTATGGCTACACCTTC.

The gene calls are TRBV5-1 and TRBJ1-4; D not resolved. Looked up from germline, CDR1 is SGHRS and CDR2 is YFSETQ. The CDR3 runs to 13 residues. Trimming took 7 bases from V and 7 from J, leaving 14 bases between them. The CDR3 loop is CASGSGGREKLFF. In DNA, the CDR3 is TGCGCCAGCGGTTCAGGAGGACGTGAAAAACTGTTTTTT.

The chain combines TRBV10-3 with TRBJ2-1, with 9 bases lining up with TRBD1. The CDR3 extends over 16 amino acids. The junction had 7 bases not matched to a gene; V was cut back by 0 bases and J by 7 bases. CDR1 is ENHRY and CDR2 is SYGVKD in the germline V gene. The CDR3 DNA sequence: TGTGCCATCAGTGAGTCGAGGGACAGGGTACGTAATGAGCAGTTCTTC. It is translated as CAISESRDRVRNEQFF.

The V and J genes are TRBV7-7 and TRBJ2-5; a weak D match, TRBD2 (5 bases). Germline CDR1 SSHAT, CDR2 FNYEAQ (reference sequence). The CDR3 runs to 15 residues. V was trimmed by 0 bases and J by 5 bases, leaving 13 bases between them. CDR3 coding DNA: TGTGCCAGCAGCTTAGCACTAGACGCGTGGGAGACCCAGTACTTC. It specifies CASSLALDAWETQYF.

The DNA of the CDR3 is TGTGCCAGTACCGGACAGGTTCAAGAGACCCAGTACTTC. Translation: CASTGQVQETQYF. This sequence joins TRBV19 and TRBJ2-5, with 7 bases aligning to TRBD1. The CDR3 runs to 13 residues. The V and J ends lost 7 bases and 2 bases, in that order; junction bases with no gene match: 4. Germline CDR1 reads LNHDA; CDR2 reads SQIVND (reference sequence).

The V and J genes are TRBV18 and TRBJ2-5; TRBD1 is a possible D gene (6 bases). Germline lookup yields CDR1 KGHSH and CDR2 LQKENI. This CDR3 is 15 amino acids long. The V end was cut by 0 bases, the J end by 4 bases, with 12 bases between. The CDR3 loop reads CASSPPSGDGETQYF. The CDR3 nucleotides are TGTGCCAGCTCACCACCCTCAGGGGACGGAGAGACCCAGTACTTC.

CDR3 residues: CASSWMRVSPSNYGYTF. DNA of the CDR3: TGTGCCAGTAGTTGGATGAGGGTTTCCCCCTCCAACTATGGCTACACCTTC. The rearrangement links TRBV19 to TRBJ1-2; D is ambiguous. V was clipped by 5 bases and J by 2 bases, with 21 bases between them. Germline V gene data show CDR1 as LNHDA and CDR2 as SQIVND (reference sequence). This CDR3 comprises 17 residues.

The rearrangement links TRBV6-1 to TRBJ1-1; tentative D call: TRBD1 (5 bases). Germline values: CDR1 MNHNS, CDR2 SASEGT. V was trimmed by 0 bases and J by 5 bases, leaving 10 bases between them. The CDR3 spans 14 residues. The CDR3 sequence is CASSEAQGWTEAFF. In nucleotides, the CDR3 is TGTGCCAGCAGTGAAGCCCAGGGTTGGACTGAAGCTTTCTTT.

The rearrangement uses TRBV6-1 and TRBJ1-1; D gene uncertain. Germline V gene data show CDR1 as MNHNS and CDR2 as SASEGT. The CDR3 spans 16 residues. Trimming shortened V by 1 base and J by 5 bases, and 17 bases separated the two germline ends. The CDR3 DNA reads TGTGCCAGCAGTGAAGTCCACATTTCCCGAGGGACTGAAGCTTTCTTT. Amino acids: CASSEVHISRGTEAFF.

This clone was counted only a few times. V is TRBV11-2 and J is TRBJ2-1; 11 bases align to TRBD2. The V gene end was trimmed by 5 bases and the J gene end by 1 base; junction bases not matched to a gene: 1. Germline CDR1 reads SGHAT; CDR2 reads FQNNGV. This CDR3 contains 15 residues. CDR3 sequence: CASSRTSGSYNEQFF. The CDR3 region has the DNA TGTGCCAGCAGCCGGACTAGCGGGTCCTACAATGAGCAGTTCTTC.

V and J are TRBV10-3 and TRBJ2-7; 8 bases fit TRBD2. This CDR3 has 13 residues. Trimming removed 4 bases from V and 3 bases from J; junction bases left unmatched: 2. Per germline, CDR1 ENHRY and CDR2 SYGVKD. CDR3 bases: TGTGCCATCAGTGGGGGGACTAGCTACGAGCAGTACTTC. It specifies CAISGGTSYEQYF.

The V and J genes are TRBV15 and TRBJ1-5; no clear D. Trimming took off 4 bases at V and 9 bases at J, with 19 bases between the two ends. The CDR3 loop spans 15 amino acids. CDR1 is LNHNV, CDR2 YYDKDF, per germline (reference sequence). The CDR3 protein is CATSTKRVDLGPQHF. CDR3 coding DNA: TGTGCCACCAGCACAAAGAGGGTGGACTTGGGGCCCCAGCATTTT.

The genes are TRBV9 and TRBJ2-2; D possibly corresponds to TRBD2 (6 bases). The CDR3 totals 13 residues. The germline V gene encodes CDR1 SGDLS and CDR2 YYNGEE. V shed 4 bases and J shed 13 bases, with 17 bases lying between them. The CDR3 bases are TGTGCCAGCAGCAGAGGGGACTTTGGTGGGCTGTTTTTT. Residues: CASSRGDFGGLFF.

About this clone: This same CDR3 is encoded by further DNA sequences in the sample. This chain links TRBV7-7 with TRBJ2-5; maybe TRBD2 (6 bases). CDR1 is SSHAT, CDR2 FNYEAQ, per germline (reference sequence). CDR3 length: 13 amino acids. V lost 0 bases, J lost 4 bases, and 6 bases lay in between. CDR3 loop: CASSLAGGETQYF. The CDR3 DNA reads TGTGCCAGCAGCTTAGCGGGGGGAGAGACCCAGTACTTC.

This chain joins TRBV5-8 and TRBJ2-3; 10 bases map to TRBD2. The V gene's germline CDR1 is SGHTS and CDR2 YDEGEE. The CDR3 is 16 amino acids. Losses at the gene ends were 0 bases for V and 2 bases for J; bases not matched to a gene: 3. In DNA, the CDR3 is TGTGCCAGCAGCTTGGGGGGACTAGCGTACACAGATACGCAGTATTTT. Residues: CASSLGGLAYTDTQYF.

V usage is TRBV10-3 and J usage is TRBJ2-5; D unclear. Looked up from germline, CDR1 is ENHRY and CDR2 is SYGVKD. V lost 4 bases and J 5 bases, leaving 11 bases between the germline ends. The CDR3 has 13 residues. CDR3 sequence (DNA): TGTGCCATCAGTGTGGGCCGTGAGGAGACCCAGTACTTC. It is translated as CAISVGREETQYF.

The rearrangement uses TRBV14 and TRBJ2-5; tentatively, D is TRBD2 (6 bases). CDR3 length: 15 amino acids. Trimming removed 4 bases at V and 0 bases at J, with 12 bases between. Germline CDR1 SGHDN, CDR2 FVKESK. The CDR3 DNA is TGTGCCAGCAGCCCCCTGGGGGGTTACCAAGAGACCCAGTACTTC. It yields the protein CASSPLGGYQETQYF.

The V and J genes are TRBV5-1 and TRBJ1-1; D remains ambiguous. The CDR3 consists of 15 residues. V was cut by 4 bases and J by 0 bases, with 13 bases left in between. CDR1 is SGHRS and CDR2 is YFSETQ in the germline V gene. The CDR3 DNA sequence: TGCGCCAGCAGCCCCCCCCCGGGGATGAACACTGAAGCTTTCTTT. Its protein product is CASSPPPGMNTEAFF.

This chain connects TRBV11-1 to TRBJ1-2, with TRBD1 matching 9 bases. Germline CDR1 is SGHAT and CDR2 is FQDESV (reference sequence). This CDR3 has 13 residues. Trimming at V came to 6 bases and at J to 6 bases, leaving 5 bases not matched to a gene. CDR3 DNA: TGTGCCAGCAGTCCAAGGACAGGGGATGGCTACACCTTC. Translating gives CASSPRTGDGYTF. Supplemented by reference TRBV11-1 and TRBJ1-2, the full variable domain reads EAEVAQSPRYKITEKSQAVAFWCDPISGHATLYWYRQILGQGPELLVQFQDESVVDDSQLPKDRFSAERLKGVDSTLKIQPAELGDSAMYLCASSPRTGDGYTFGSGTRLTVV.

V usage is TRBV9 and J usage is TRBJ2-3; 8 bases line up with TRBD2. The CDR3 runs to 16 residues. CDR1 SGDLS and CDR2 YYNGEE come from the germline V gene. Trimming took 4 bases from V and 1 from J; bases not matched to a gene: 8. CDR3 nucleotide sequence: TGTGCCAGCAGCCCCACGGCCGGGGGGGGCACAGATACGCAGTATTTT. It yields the protein CASSPTAGGGTDTQYF.

This chain's CDR3 is CASSRSTRGGDTQYF. CDR3 DNA: TGTGCCAGCTCACGGTCAACACGCGGCGGGGATACGCAGTATTTT. The V gene is TRBV18, the J gene TRBJ2-3, with D possibly TRBD2 on 5 matching bases. Germline assignment: CDR1 KGHSH and CDR2 LQKENI. This CDR3 has 15 amino acids. V gave up 4 bases and J gave up 6 bases, with 17 bases separating them.